This T cell receptor beta chain was identified during a study of tissue T cells after allogeneic stem cell transplantation. Details on this clone: Its antigen is undetermined. The genes and germline here are from mouse. Read data end 1 residue before the CDR3 end; the end is taken from the germline J gene.

The time point was: mouse harvest day 14 after allogeneic transplant. Tail vein injection delivered 10^7 T-cell-depleted bone marrow cells and 10^6 splenic CD5+ T cells. Tissues came from B6→BALB/c major-mismatch GVHD mice at day 7 or 14. Study-level results: This small cohort was clinically heterogeneous, and sampling depth was a limitation. Few T cell clones were shared across patients, but motif clusters showed tissue-specific shared signatures.

Only in-frame clones appear in the TCRdb table, and some are missing; sequencing was by immunoSEQ multiplex PCR. The sample consists of thousands of clones, around 33% of them appearing once. This CDR3 is built from 15 residues. With V trimmed by 3 bases and J by 6 bases, 3 bases remained unmatched. Germline V CDR1 and CDR2: KGHPV, FQNQEV (reference sequence). The receptor's source is a female BALB/c mouse given C57BL/6 T cells with graft-versus-host disease after an allogeneic hematopoietic cell transplant. The rearrangement links TRBV26 to TRBJ1-4, with 11 nucleotides matching TRBD1. Sequencing used skin. CDR3 amino acids: CASSLRGQGDERLFF. CDR3 bases read: TGTGCCAGCAGTCTCAGGGGACAGGGGGACGAAAGATTATTT. Using reference TRBV26 and TRBJ1-4 for the parts outside the CDR3, the full variable domain is NSKVIQTPRYLVKGQGQKAKMRCIPEKGHPVVFWYQQNKNNEFKFLINFQNQEVLQQIDMTEKRFSAECPSNSPCSLEIQSSEAGDSALYLCASSLRGQGDERLFFGHGTKLSVL.